The text below deals with one T cell receptor beta chain. Its specificity is not known. From germline, CDR1 is MNHNS and CDR2 SASEGT. This CDR3 spans 14 amino acids. V dropped 6 bases and J dropped 7; count of bases not matched to a gene: 7. This sample was taken from a study of CD8 T cells in ankylosing spondylitis. Each CDR3 protein is one row after TCRdb ran MiXCR on the 5' RACE reads. The table records about 800,000 distinct CDR3 sequences, 12% of them present only once. Regarding the study as a whole: Existing reports had already noted some motif variants in reactive arthritis synovial fluid and blood. There was a TCR beta motif, made of several highly homologous variants, that appeared characteristic of ankylosing spondylitis blood.

Sequencing input: blood, either unsorted or a sorted T cell fraction (not recorded which). This receptor was taken from a male donor with ankylosing spondylitis. V and J are TRBV6-1 and TRBJ2-3; 10 positions match TRBD2. CDR3 loop: CASRPSGRGYTQYF. CDR3 DNA sequence: TGTGCCAGCAGACCTAGCGGGAGAGGTTATACGCAGTATTTT.